This record covers a single TCR beta chain. TCR alpha and beta CDR3 regions were amplified from RNA using iRepertoire nested multiplex PCR. TCRdb ran MiXCR on the multiplex PCR reads and lists one entry per CDR3 protein. The repertoire holds around 390,000 distinct CDR3 sequences, with 35% to 45% as singletons. This entry belongs to a study of glioma-infiltrating T cells. Study-wide context: Target coverage was 4.5- to 10-fold for 850,000 to 1,000,000 blood T cells.

V shed 8 bases, J shed 7 bases, and the junction held 14 bases outside the gene matches. The CDR3 covers 15 residues. The specimen was glioma tissue, nonneoplastic brain tissue, or PBMCs (not recorded which). This chain joins TRBV12-3 or TRBV12-4 and TRBJ2-1; 7 bases align to TRBD2. This receptor was identified in a human donor with low-grade glioma or glioblastoma, undergoing nonglioma brain surgery, or in good health (not recorded which). CDR3 sequence: CASWRLAGVLNEQFF. DNA of the CDR3: TGTGCCAGCTGGAGGCTGGCGGGAGTTCTAAATGAGCAGTTCTTC.